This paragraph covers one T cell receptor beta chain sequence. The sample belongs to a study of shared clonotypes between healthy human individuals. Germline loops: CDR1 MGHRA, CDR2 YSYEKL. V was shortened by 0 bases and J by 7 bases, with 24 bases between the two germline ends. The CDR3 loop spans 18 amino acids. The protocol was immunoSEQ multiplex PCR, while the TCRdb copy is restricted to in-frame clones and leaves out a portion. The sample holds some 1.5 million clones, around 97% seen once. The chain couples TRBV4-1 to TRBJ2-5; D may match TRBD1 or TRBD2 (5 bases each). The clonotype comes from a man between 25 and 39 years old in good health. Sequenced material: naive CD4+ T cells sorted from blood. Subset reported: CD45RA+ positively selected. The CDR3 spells CASSQDVPAGTALGTQYF. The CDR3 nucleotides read TGCGCCAGCAGCCAAGATGTACCCGCCGGGACCGCCCTGGGGACCCAGTACTTC.